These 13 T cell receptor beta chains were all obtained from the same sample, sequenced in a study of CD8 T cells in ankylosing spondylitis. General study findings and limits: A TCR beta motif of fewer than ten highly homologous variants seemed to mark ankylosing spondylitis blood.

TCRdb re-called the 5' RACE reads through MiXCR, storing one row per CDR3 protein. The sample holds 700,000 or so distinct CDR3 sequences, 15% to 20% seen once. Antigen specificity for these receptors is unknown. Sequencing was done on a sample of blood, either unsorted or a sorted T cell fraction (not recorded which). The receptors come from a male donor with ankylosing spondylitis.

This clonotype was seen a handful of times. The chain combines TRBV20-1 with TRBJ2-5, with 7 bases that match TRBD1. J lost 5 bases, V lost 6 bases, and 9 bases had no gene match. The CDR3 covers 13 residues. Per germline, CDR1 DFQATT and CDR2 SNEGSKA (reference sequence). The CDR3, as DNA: TGCAGTGCCTTCAACAGGGGTCGGGAGACCCAGTACTTC. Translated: CSAFNRGRETQYF.

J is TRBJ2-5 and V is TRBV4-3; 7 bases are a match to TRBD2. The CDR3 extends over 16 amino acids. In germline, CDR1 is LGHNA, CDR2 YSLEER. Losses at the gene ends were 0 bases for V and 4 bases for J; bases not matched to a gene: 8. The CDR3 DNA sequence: TGCGCCAGCAGCCAAGAGAGGGTGGGCGGGAGAGAGACCCAGTACTTC. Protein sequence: CASSQERVGGRETQYF.

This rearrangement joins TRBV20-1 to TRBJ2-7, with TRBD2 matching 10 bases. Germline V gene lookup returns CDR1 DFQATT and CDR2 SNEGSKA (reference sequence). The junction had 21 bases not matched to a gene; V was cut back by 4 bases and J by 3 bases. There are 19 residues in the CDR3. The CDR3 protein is CSAKFFTIQPAGGFYEQYF. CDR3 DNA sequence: TGCAGTGCTAAATTTTTCACGATCCAGCCAGCGGGAGGGTTCTACGAGCAGTACTTC.

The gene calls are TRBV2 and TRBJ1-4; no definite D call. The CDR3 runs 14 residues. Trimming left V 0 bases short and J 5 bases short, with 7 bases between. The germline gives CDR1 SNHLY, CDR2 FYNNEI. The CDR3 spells CASSEANRNEKLFF. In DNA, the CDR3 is TGTGCCAGCAGTGAAGCGAACCGCAATGAAAAACTGTTTTTT. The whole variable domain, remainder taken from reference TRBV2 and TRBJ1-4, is EPEVTQTPSHQVTQMGQEVILRCVPISNHLYFYWYRQILGQKVEFLVSFYNNEISEKSEIFDDQFSVERPDGSNFTLKIRSTKLEDSAMYFCASSEANRNEKLFFGSGTQLSVL.

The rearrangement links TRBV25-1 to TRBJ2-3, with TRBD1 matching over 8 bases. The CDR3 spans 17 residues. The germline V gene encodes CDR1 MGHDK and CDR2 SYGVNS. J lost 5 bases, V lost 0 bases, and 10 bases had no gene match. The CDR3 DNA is TGTGCCAGCAGTGAATACGCCCCCAGGGGGCAGGAAGATACGCAGTATTTT. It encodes CASSEYAPRGQEDTQYF.

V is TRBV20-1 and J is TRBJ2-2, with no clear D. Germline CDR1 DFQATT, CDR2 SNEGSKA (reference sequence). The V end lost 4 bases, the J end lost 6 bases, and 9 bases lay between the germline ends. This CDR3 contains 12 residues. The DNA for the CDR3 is TGCAGTGCTATTAATCGGGCCGGGGAGCTGTTTTTT. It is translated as CSAINRAGELFF.

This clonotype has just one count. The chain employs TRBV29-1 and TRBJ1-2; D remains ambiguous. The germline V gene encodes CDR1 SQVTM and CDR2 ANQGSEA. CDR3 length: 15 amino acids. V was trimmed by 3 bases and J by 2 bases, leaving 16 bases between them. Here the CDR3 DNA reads TGCAGCGTTGACTTCTCTGGGGTCGCGAACTATGGCTACACCTTC. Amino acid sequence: CSVDFSGVANYGYTF.

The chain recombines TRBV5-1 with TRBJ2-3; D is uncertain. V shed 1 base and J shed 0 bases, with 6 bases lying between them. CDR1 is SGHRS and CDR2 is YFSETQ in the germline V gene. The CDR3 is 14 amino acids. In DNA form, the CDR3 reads TGCGCCAGCAGCTTGCACATGAGCACAGATACGCAGTATTTT. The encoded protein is CASSLHMSTDTQYF.

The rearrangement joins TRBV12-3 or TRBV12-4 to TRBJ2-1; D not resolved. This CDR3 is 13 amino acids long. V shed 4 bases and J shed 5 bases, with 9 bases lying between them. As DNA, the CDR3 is TGTGCCAGCAGTTCCGCCCAAAACAATGAGCAGTTCTTC. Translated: CASSSAQNNEQFF.

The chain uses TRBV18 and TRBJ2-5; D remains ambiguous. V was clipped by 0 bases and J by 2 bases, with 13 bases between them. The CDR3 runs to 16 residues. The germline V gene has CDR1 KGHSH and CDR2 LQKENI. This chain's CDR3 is CASSPPFGRQQETQYF. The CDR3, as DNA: TGTGCCAGCTCACCACCGTTCGGGCGCCAGCAAGAGACCCAGTACTTC.

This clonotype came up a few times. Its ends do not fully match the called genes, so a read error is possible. This chain's CDR3 is CASSIAGGGETQYF. CDR3 coding DNA: TGTGCCAGCAGCATAGCGGGGGGGGGAGAGACCCAGTACTTC. The chain has TRBV7-8 and TRBJ2-5, with 11 bases lining up with TRBD2. There are 14 residues in the CDR3. Germline V lookup: CDR1 SGHVS, CDR2 FQNEAQ.

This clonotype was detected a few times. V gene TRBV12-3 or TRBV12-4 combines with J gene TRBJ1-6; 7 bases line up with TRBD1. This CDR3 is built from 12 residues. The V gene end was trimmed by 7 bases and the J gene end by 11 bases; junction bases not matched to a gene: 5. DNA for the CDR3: TGTGCCAGCACGACAGGGAGGGCACCCCTCCACTTT. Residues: CASTTGRAPLHF.

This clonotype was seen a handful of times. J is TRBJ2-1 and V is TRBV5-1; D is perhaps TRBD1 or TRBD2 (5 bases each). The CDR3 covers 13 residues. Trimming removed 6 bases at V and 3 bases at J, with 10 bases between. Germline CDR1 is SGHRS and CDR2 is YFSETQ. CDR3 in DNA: TGCGCCAGCACTGAGGGGTACTACAATGAGCAGTTCTTC. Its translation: CASTEGYYNEQFF.